This TCR beta chain came from a study of blood T cell repertoires in COVID-19. Study information: Samples representing acute and convalescent COVID-19 were sourced from the United States, Italy and Spain. PBMCs, B-cell-depleted T cells, or T cells were the source of the cDNA or gDNA that made up the material.

CDR3 length: 14 residues. Germline-derived CDR1 and CDR2 are SNHLY and FYNNEI. The ends were cut back, 3 bases at V and 14 bases at J, with 17 bases in the middle. Sequencing used immunoSEQ multiplex PCR; TCRdb keeps in-frame clones, though not all of them. The sample includes approximately 300,000 clones, approximately 83% of them seen just once. This clone was seen a few times. This sequence originates from a person aged 65-85 years with COVID-19, enrolled during active disease. The sequencing sample was made of peripheral blood. The V gene is TRBV2, the J gene TRBJ1-6, with D unresolved. Here the CDR3 DNA reads TGTGCCAGCAGTGACTCCGCGGGTCGGTTTACCCTCCACTTT. Its translation: CASSDSAGRFTLHF.